These 28 T cell receptor beta chains originate from one sample sequenced in a study of cytomegalovirus exposure and HLA in healthy donors. Vbeta (60) and Jbeta (13) primers were used in the PCR. Measured with immunoSEQ multiplex PCR; TCRdb has only the in-frame clones, and not every one. The sample includes some 140,000 clones, 70% to 80% of them seen just once. The sequenced sample consisted of PBMCs. Receptor source: a female donor in good health and CMV-seronegative.

This rearrangement joins TRBV5-1 to TRBJ1-1; D may be TRBD1 (5 bases). Trimming took 4 bases from V and 4 from J, leaving 14 bases between them. CDR1 is SGHRS, CDR2 YFSETQ, per germline. CDR3 length equals 14 residues. For the CDR3, the DNA is TGCGCCAGCAGCGCAGGGCGCGGCGGCACTGAAGCTTTCTTT. Residues: CASSAGRGGTEAFF.

This rearrangement joins TRBV19 to TRBJ1-1; D gene uncertain. This CDR3 has 13 residues. The germline CDR1 and CDR2 sequences are LNHDA and SQIVND (reference sequence). The V gene lost 5 bases and the J gene lost 0 bases, with 7 bases spanning the gap. Written as DNA, the CDR3 is TGTGCCAGTAGTCTCCAGATGAACACTGAAGCTTTCTTT. This encodes CASSLQMNTEAFF.

For this clone: Other nucleotide sequences in the sample specify the same CDR3. CDR3 DNA sequence: TGTGCCAGTAGTAGAGGACAGGGGAATCAGCCCCAGCATTTT. Translated, it gives CASSRGQGNQPQHF. The J gene is TRBJ1-5, the V gene TRBV19; TRBD1 aligns across 9 bases. This CDR3 is built from 14 residues. The V and J ends lost 4 bases and 4 bases, in that order; junction bases with no gene match: 2. CDR1 and CDR2 (germline): LNHDA, SQIVND (reference sequence).

This rearrangement joins TRBV6-7 to TRBJ1-5; tentatively, D is TRBD1 (5 bases). TRBV6-7 is known as an ORF, though its function is uncertain. The CDR3 totals 14 residues. Trimming took 5 bases from V and 5 from J, leaving 13 bases between them. For the CDR3, the DNA is TGTGCCAGCAGTGTGGGGCGGCCAGATCAGCCCCAGCATTTT. Translated: CASSVGRPDQPQHF.

The chain is built from TRBV5-4 and TRBJ1-5; the D gene is possibly TRBD1 (6 bases). Germline CDR1 and CDR2: SGHNT and YYREEE (reference sequence). Trimming took off 2 bases at V and 7 bases at J, with 16 bases between the two ends. The CDR3 runs 15 residues. CDR3 in amino acids: CASSLSPGESQPQHF. CDR3 DNA: TGTGCCAGCAGCTTAAGTCCAGGGGAGTCACAGCCCCAGCATTTT.

The chain has TRBV7-2 and TRBJ2-7; 9 positions match TRBD2. After removal of 1 base from V and 3 bases from J, the junction contained 1 base not matched to a gene. Germline V CDR1 and CDR2: SGHTA, FQGNSA. The CDR3 extends over 14 amino acids. The CDR3 protein is CASSLGLAVYEQYF. CDR3 DNA: TGTGCCAGCAGCTTAGGACTAGCGGTCTACGAGCAGTACTTC. Filled out from reference TRBV7-2 and TRBJ2-7, the complete variable domain reads GAGVSQSPSNKVTEKGKDVELRCDPISGHTALYWYRQSLGQGLEFLIYFQGNSAPDKSGLPSDRFSAERTGGSVSTLTIQRTQQEDSAVYLCASSLGLAVYEQYFGPGTRLTVT.

Only a few counts were recorded for this clone. The J gene is TRBJ1-1, the V gene TRBV2; 8 nucleotides line up with TRBD1. CDR1 and CDR2 from the germline V gene are SNHLY and FYNNEI. There are 15 residues in the CDR3. Unmatched junction bases numbered 7, after V lost 6 bases and J lost 1 base. CDR3 bases: TGTGCCAGCAGAAAAAACACAGGGGGGAACACTGAAGCTTTCTTT. It translates to CASRKNTGGNTEAFF.

The chain links TRBV7-2 to TRBJ2-4; tentative D call: TRBD1 (6 bases). This CDR3 has 16 amino acids. The V gene lost 4 bases and the J gene lost 8 bases, with 21 bases spanning the gap. From germline, CDR1 is SGHTA and CDR2 FQGNSA. Here the CDR3 DNA reads TGTGCCAGCAGCTCCTCGAACAGGGCGCACATCGACATTCAGTACTTC. Amino acids: CASSSSNRAHIDIQYF.

This chain uses TRBV27 with TRBJ1-2; the match to TRBD1 covers 10 bases. Germline CDR1 and CDR2: MNHEY and SMNVEV (reference sequence). J lost 6 bases, V lost 2 bases, and 3 bases had no gene match. The CDR3 covers 14 residues. The CDR3 here is CASSLRGTGDGYTF. The CDR3, as DNA: TGTGCCAGCAGTTTACGCGGGACAGGGGATGGCTACACCTTC.

This chain uses TRBV18 with TRBJ2-2; possible D gene TRBD1, 6 bases. Trimming took off 5 bases at V and 2 bases at J, with 12 bases between the two ends. Germline loops: CDR1 KGHSH, CDR2 LQKENI. This CDR3 is 15 amino acids long. This CDR3 reads CASSARQANTGELFF. The CDR3 region has the DNA TGTGCCAGCTCAGCGCGACAGGCCAACACCGGGGAGCTGTTTTTT.

This clone showed up just once. V and J are TRBV28 and TRBJ1-4; the match to TRBD1 covers 7 bases. Per the germline V gene, CDR1 is MDHEN and CDR2 is SYDVKM. The J segment lost 6 bases and the V segment lost 10 bases, leaving 8 bases of the junction unmatched. The CDR3 has 13 amino acids. CDR3 loop: CATRTGRHEKLFF. CDR3 in DNA: TGTGCCACCCGGACAGGAAGGCATGAAAAACTGTTTTTT. The whole variable domain, filled in from reference TRBV28 and TRBJ1-4, reads DVKVTQSSRYLVKRTGEKVFLECVQDMDHENMFWYRQDPGLGLRLIYFSYDVKMKEKGDIPEGYSVSREKKERFSLILESASTNQTSMYLCATRTGRHEKLFFGSGTQLSVL.

In the case of this clone: One junction end does not reproduce the germline sequence, and a read error may be involved. This chain uses TRBV5-6 with TRBJ1-4, with a tentative D call TRBD1 (5 bases). This CDR3 region has 12 residues. The germline V gene encodes CDR1 SGHDT and CDR2 YYEEEE. CDR3 coding DNA: TGTGCCAGCAGCTTGGATAGCAGGGTACCTGTTTTT. This codes for CASSLDSRVPVF.

The V call is TRBV5-1, the J call TRBJ2-6; 9 bases are a match to TRBD1. With V trimmed by 3 bases and J by 4 bases, 8 bases remained unmatched. The CDR3 loop spans 17 amino acids. CDR1 and CDR2 from the germline V gene are SGHRS and YFSETQ. CDR3 sequence reads: CASSYPTGGRGANVLTF. Written as DNA, the CDR3 is TGCGCCAGCAGCTATCCGACAGGGGGGCGAGGGGCCAACGTCCTGACTTTC. The variable domain in full, completed from reference TRBV5-1 and TRBJ2-6, reads KAGVTQTPRYLIKTRGQQVTLSCSPISGHRSVSWYQQTPGQGLQFLFEYFSETQRNKGNFPGRFSGRQFSNSRSEMNVSTLELGDSALYLCASSYPTGGRGANVLTFGAGSRLTVL.

The rearrangement joins TRBV4-3 to TRBJ2-5, with D possibly matching TRBD1 (5 bases). CDR1 LGHNA and CDR2 YSLEER come from the germline V gene. The CDR3 is made up of 15 amino acids. Trimming removed 1 base from V and 1 base from J, with 10 bases in between. The chain's CDR3 is CASSQVMGPQETQYF. The CDR3 nucleotides are TGCGCCAGCAGCCAAGTCATGGGGCCCCAAGAGACCCAGTACTTC.

The chain uses TRBV30 and TRBJ2-5; possible D gene TRBD2, 5 bases. CDR1 and CDR2 (germline): GTSNPN, SVGIG (reference sequence). CDR3 length equals 12 residues. V lost 5 bases to trimming and J lost 5 bases, with 12 bases between them. The CDR3 loop reads CAWGSSWETQYF. The CDR3, as DNA: TGTGCCTGGGGGAGTAGCTGGGAGACCCAGTACTTC.

The chain uses TRBV12-5 and TRBJ1-2; D unclear. The germline CDR1 and CDR2 sequences are LGHNT and FRNRAP. The CDR3 length is 20 residues. V was cut by 7 bases and J by 3 bases, with 33 bases left in between. The CDR3 DNA sequence: TGTGCTAGTGCAAATCCCATATTTGGCACCCTGTTCCTGTCCGACTATGGCTACACCTTC. This codes for CASANPIFGTLFLSDYGYTF.

The CDR3 DNA is TGTGCCAGTAGTATAGCCGACAGTGGCTACACCTTC. Translated, it gives CASSIADSGYTF. The chain combines TRBV19 with TRBJ1-2; weak D call: TRBD1 (5 bases). Trimming removed 1 base at V and 7 bases at J, with 7 bases between. Germline V gene lookup returns CDR1 LNHDA and CDR2 SQIVND (reference sequence). The CDR3 is 12 amino acids.

V usage is TRBV7-2 and J usage is TRBJ1-4; 7 bases map to TRBD1. CDR3 length: 17 residues. V lost 3 bases to trimming and J lost 0 bases; unmatched junction nucleotides: 7. The germline gives CDR1 SGHTA, CDR2 FQGNSA. The CDR3 sequence: CASSFTGEGATNEKLFF. The CDR3 nucleotides are TGTGCCAGCAGCTTTACAGGGGAAGGCGCAACTAATGAAAAACTGTTTTTT.

The chain employs TRBV4-1 and TRBJ1-1; D call uncertain. The CDR3 totals 15 residues. Germline V gene lookup returns CDR1 MGHRA and CDR2 YSYEKL. Between the trimmed V and J ends, which lost 0 bases and 1 base, there was a span of 9 bases. CDR3 residues: CASSQESRRNTEAFF. As DNA, the CDR3 is TGCGCCAGCAGCCAAGAATCCCGGAGGAACACTGAAGCTTTCTTT.

Written as DNA, the CDR3 is TGTGCCAGCAGTTACCCGGACACGAGAGGAAACTATGGCTACACCTTC. Amino acid sequence: CASSYPDTRGNYGYTF. The J gene is TRBJ1-2, the V gene TRBV6-5; D may be TRBD1 (5 bases). Germline V lookup: CDR1 MNHEY, CDR2 SVGAGI. The CDR3 extends over 16 amino acids. Deletions cut 2 bases from V and 2 bases from J, with 15 bases between.

J is TRBJ2-7 and V is TRBV6-5; D is perhaps TRBD1 (5 bases). V dropped 4 bases and J dropped 0 bases, with 16 bases sitting between them. The CDR3 loop spans 16 amino acids. Looked up from germline, CDR1 is MNHEY and CDR2 is SVGAGI. The CDR3 region is CASSSGQGLSSYEQYF. In DNA form, the CDR3 reads TGTGCCAGCAGTTCCGGACAAGGTCTTAGCTCCTACGAGCAGTACTTC.

This sequence joins TRBV28 and TRBJ2-1; TRBD2 matches 14 bases. Germline V gene sequence: CDR1 MDHEN, CDR2 SYDVKM. V shed 3 bases and J 4 bases; nucleotides not matched to a gene: 8. The CDR3 is 18 amino acids. The CDR3 DNA reads as TGTGCCAGCAGTTTCGTGACTAGCGGGAGGGCCTTATACAATGAGCAGTTCTTC. Translating it yields CASSFVTSGRALYNEQFF. The entire variable domain, with the rest obtained from reference TRBV28 and TRBJ2-1, is as follows: DVKVTQSSRYLVKRTGEKVFLECVQDMDHENMFWYRQDPGLGLRLIYFSYDVKMKEKGDIPEGYSVSREKKERFSLILESASTNQTSMYLCASSFVTSGRALYNEQFFGPGTRLTVL.

The CDR3: CASSRQGRNTEAFF. CDR3 nucleotides: TGTGCCAGCAGTAGACAGGGGCGGAACACTGAAGCTTTCTTT. The chain is built from TRBV2 and TRBJ1-1; TRBD1 matches 8 bases. The length of the CDR3 is 14 residues. V was pared by 5 bases and J by 1 base, with 3 bases of the junction left unmatched. In germline, CDR1 is SNHLY, CDR2 FYNNEI.

The chain uses TRBV2 and TRBJ2-1; D remains unclear. Trimming cost V 2 bases and J 0 bases, with 11 bases left between them. Germline loops: CDR1 SNHLY, CDR2 FYNNEI. The CDR3 is made up of 16 amino acids. In nucleotides, the CDR3 is TGTGCCAGCAGTGAATGGGCTGCGAGCTCCTACAATGAGCAGTTCTTC. Translating gives CASSEWAASSYNEQFF.

This clone was found a few times. Written as DNA, the CDR3 is TGTGCCAGCAGCGCGGACAGGGTGGCGTACGGGGAGCTGTTTTTT. The encoded protein is CASSADRVAYGELFF. V is TRBV6-1 and J is TRBJ2-2; TRBD1 matches at 8 bases. Germline CDR1 MNHNS, CDR2 SASEGT. The CDR3 is made up of 15 amino acids. V dropped 6 bases and J dropped 7; count of bases not matched to a gene: 10.

The CDR3 loop is CASGGQQSYNEQFF. DNA of the CDR3: TGTGCTAGTGGGGGGCAGCAATCCTACAATGAGCAGTTCTTC. The chain joins TRBV12-5 to TRBJ2-1, with TRBD1 as a possible D gene (5 bases). The CDR3 extends over 14 amino acids. The germline V gene has CDR1 LGHNT and CDR2 FRNRAP. Trimming took 6 bases from V and 1 from J, leaving 10 bases between them.

This CDR3 reads CASTRTGSNQPQHF. For the CDR3, the DNA is TGTGCCAGCACCCGGACAGGGAGCAATCAGCCCCAGCATTTT. This chain uses TRBV6-1 with TRBJ1-5, with 8 bases matching TRBD1. This CDR3 is 14 amino acids long. The germline V gene encodes CDR1 MNHNS and CDR2 SASEGT. The V and J ends lost 7 bases and 1 base, in that order; junction bases with no gene match: 3.

The chain joins TRBV6-5 to TRBJ2-7; TRBD1 is a possible D gene (6 bases). Between the trimmed V and J ends, which lost 5 bases and 5 bases, there was a span of 16 bases. The CDR3 spans 14 residues. The V gene's germline CDR1 is MNHEY and CDR2 SVGAGI. CDR3 coding DNA: TGTGCCAGCAGTAGCAGGGTGGCAGGGGACGAGCAGTACTTC. Translation gives CASSSRVAGDEQYF.